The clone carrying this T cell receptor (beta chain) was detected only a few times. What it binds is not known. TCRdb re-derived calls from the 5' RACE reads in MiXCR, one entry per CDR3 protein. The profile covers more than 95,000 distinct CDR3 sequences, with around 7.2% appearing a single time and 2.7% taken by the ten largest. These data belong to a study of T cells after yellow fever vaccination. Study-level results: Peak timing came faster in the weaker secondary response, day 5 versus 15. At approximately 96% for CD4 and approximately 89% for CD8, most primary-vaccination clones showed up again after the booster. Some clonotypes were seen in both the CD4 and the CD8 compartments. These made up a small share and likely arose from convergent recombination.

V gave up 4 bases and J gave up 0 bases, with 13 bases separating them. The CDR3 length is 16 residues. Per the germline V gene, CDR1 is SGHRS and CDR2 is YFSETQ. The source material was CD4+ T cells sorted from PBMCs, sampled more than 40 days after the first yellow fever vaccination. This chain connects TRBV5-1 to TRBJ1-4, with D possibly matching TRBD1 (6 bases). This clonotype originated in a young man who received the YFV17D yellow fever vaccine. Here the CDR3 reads CASSPGTLPTNEKLFF. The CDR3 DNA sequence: TGCGCCAGCAGCCCTGGGACACTCCCAACTAATGAAAAACTGTTTTTT.